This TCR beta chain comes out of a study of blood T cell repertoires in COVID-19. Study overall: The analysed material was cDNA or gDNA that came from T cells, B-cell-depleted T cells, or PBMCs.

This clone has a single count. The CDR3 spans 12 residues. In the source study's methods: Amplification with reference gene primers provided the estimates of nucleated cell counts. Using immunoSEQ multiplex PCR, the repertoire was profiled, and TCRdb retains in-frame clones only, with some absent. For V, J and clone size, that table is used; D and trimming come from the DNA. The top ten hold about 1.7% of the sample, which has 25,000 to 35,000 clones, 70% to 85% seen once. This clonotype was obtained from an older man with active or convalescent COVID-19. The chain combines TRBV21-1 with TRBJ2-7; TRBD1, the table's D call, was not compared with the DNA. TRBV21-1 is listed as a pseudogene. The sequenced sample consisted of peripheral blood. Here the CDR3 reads CASITGQYEQYF. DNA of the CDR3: TGTGCCAGCATTACGGGACAATACGAGCAGTACTTC.